The 24 T cell receptor beta chains below all came from one sample that was sequenced in a study of cytomegalovirus exposure and HLA in healthy donors. The PCR ran on 60 Vbeta and 13 Jbeta primers. Here immunoSEQ multiplex PCR was the method, and the copy in TCRdb shows in-frame clones only, minus some. Among under 200,000 clones listed, 84% were seen once. Sequenced sample: PBMCs. Receptors originate from a boy aged 2 to 9 in good health and CMV-seronegative.

The chain has TRBV12-5 and TRBJ1-5; no clear D. V was pared by 0 bases and J by 2 bases, with 11 bases between. Germline CDR1 LGHNT, CDR2 FRNRAP. The CDR3 runs to 16 residues. CDR3 sequence reads: CASGLVLSTGNQPQHF. The CDR3, as DNA: TGTGCTAGTGGTTTGGTACTGTCAACAGGCAATCAGCCCCAGCATTTT. Together with reference TRBV12-5 and TRBJ1-5, the CDR3 gives the full variable domain: DARVTQTPRHKVTEMGQEVTMRCQPILGHNTVFWYRQTMMQGLELLAYFRNRAPLDDSGMPKDRFSAEMPDATLATLKIQPSEPRDSAVYFCASGLVLSTGNQPQHFGDGTRLSIL.

The chain links TRBV13 to TRBJ2-3; D possibly corresponds to TRBD2 (6 bases). The ends were cut back, 5 bases at V and 2 bases at J, with 17 bases in the middle. The CDR3 runs to 16 residues. Germline CDR1 is PRHDT and CDR2 is FYEKMQ (reference sequence). CDR3 protein: CASSGDPGSYTDTQYF. The CDR3 DNA sequence: TGTGCCAGCAGCGGGGACCCCGGGAGCTACACAGATACGCAGTATTTT. Full variable domain (missing parts from reference TRBV13 and TRBJ2-3): AAGVIQSPRHLIKEKRETATLKCYPIPRHDTVYWYQQGPGQDPQFLISFYEKMQSDKGSIPDRFSAQQFSDYHSELNMSSLELGDSALYFCASSGDPGSYTDTQYFGPGTRLTVL.

The chain is built from TRBV15 and TRBJ2-3; perhaps TRBD2 as D (6 bases). V lost 3 bases and J lost 4, with 14 bases in between. The CDR3 spans 15 residues. Germline assignment: CDR1 LNHNV and CDR2 YYDKDF (reference sequence). CDR3 coding DNA: TGTGCCACCAGCAGGAGGAGGGGAGAGGCAGATACGCAGTATTTT. It is translated as CATSRRRGEADTQYF.

The chain links TRBV5-4 to TRBJ2-3; 11 bases are shared with TRBD2. Trimming at V came to 3 bases and at J to 2 bases, leaving 5 bases not matched to a gene. This CDR3 contains 16 residues. Per germline, CDR1 SGHNT and CDR2 YYREEE (reference sequence). The CDR3, as DNA: TGTGCCAGCAGCTCCCGACTAGCGGGACCCACAGATACGCAGTATTTT. It encodes CASSSRLAGPTDTQYF.

The V call is TRBV6-5, the J call TRBJ2-4, with D perhaps matching TRBD2 (6 bases). The V end was cut by 4 bases, the J end by 10 bases, with 20 bases between. The CDR3 loop spans 15 amino acids. Germline-derived CDR1 and CDR2 are MNHEY and SVGAGI. The CDR3 spells CASSSELGTFWIQYF. The CDR3 DNA reads as TGTGCCAGCAGTTCCGAGCTTGGGACTTTCTGGATTCAGTACTTC.

The chain uses TRBV27 and TRBJ2-3; a weak D match, TRBD2 (6 bases). The length of the CDR3 is 15 residues. Trimming shortened V by 2 bases and J by 1 base, and 10 bases separated the two germline ends. The V gene's germline CDR1 is MNHEY and CDR2 SMNVEV (reference sequence). CDR3 in amino acids: CASSLGASGTDTQYF. In DNA, the CDR3 is TGTGCCAGCAGTTTAGGGGCTAGCGGCACAGATACGCAGTATTTT.

The V and J genes are TRBV30 and TRBJ1-3; D might be TRBD1 (5 bases). V was pared by 3 bases and J by 3 bases, with 9 bases between. The germline CDR1 and CDR2 sequences are GTSNPN and SVGIG (reference sequence). The CDR3 covers 13 residues. CDR3 in amino acids: CAWRPRVGNTIYF. The DNA for the CDR3 is TGTGCCTGGAGACCCAGGGTTGGAAACACCATATATTTT. Looking up the rest from reference TRBV30 and TRBJ1-3 gives the full variable domain: SQTIHQWPATLVQPVGSPLSLECTVEGTSNPNLYWYRQAAGRGLQLLFYSVGIGQISSEVPQNLSASRPQDRQFILSSKKLLLSDSGFYLCAWRPRVGNTIYFGEGSWLTVV.

The CDR3 sequence: CASSQQREAPQFF. For the CDR3, the DNA is TGTGCCAGCAGCCAACAGCGGGAGGCCCCCCAGTTCTTC. The rearrangement joins TRBV4-2 to TRBJ2-1; 9 bases agree with TRBD2. V lost 2 bases to trimming and J lost 13 bases; unmatched junction nucleotides: 6. The CDR3 sequence is 13 residues long. CDR1 is LGHNA and CDR2 is YNFKEQ in the germline V gene.

V and J are TRBV7-9 and TRBJ2-7, with 7 nucleotides matching TRBD1. CDR1 and CDR2 (germline): SEHNR, FQNEAQ (reference sequence). The CDR3 is made up of 14 amino acids. After removal of 6 bases from V and 5 bases from J, the junction contained 10 bases not matched to a gene. The CDR3 DNA reads TGTGCCAGCAGAACGACAGGGAAACCCCACGAGCAGTACTTC. This gives the protein CASRTTGKPHEQYF.

The chain carries TRBV5-1 and TRBJ1-2; D gene uncertain. CDR1 SGHRS and CDR2 YFSETQ come from the germline V gene. The V and J ends lost 0 bases and 0 bases respectively, with 9 bases between them. The CDR3 has 15 residues. The CDR3 region is CASSLAPATNYGYTF. The CDR3 nucleotides are TGCGCCAGCAGCTTGGCCCCAGCGACTAACTATGGCTACACCTTC.

The rearrangement joins TRBV5-4 to TRBJ2-5; TRBD2 matches 8 bases. There are 15 residues in the CDR3. CDR1 is SGHNT, CDR2 YYREEE, per germline (reference sequence). Trimming cost V 1 base and J 4 bases; bases outside gene matches: 6. CDR3 DNA: TGTGCCAGCAGCTTGAAGCGGGAGTTGGTAGAGACCCAGTACTTC. Translating it yields CASSLKRELVETQYF. The full variable domain, in which reference TRBV5-4 and TRBJ2-5 provide the parts outside the CDR3, is ETGVTQSPTHLIKTRGQQVTLRCSSQSGHNTVSWYQQALGQGPQFIFQYYREEENGRGNFPPRFSGLQFPNYSSELNVNALELDDSALYLCASSLKRELVETQYFGPGTRLLVL.

This clone was observed once. The chain uses TRBV2 and TRBJ1-2, with 7 bases identical to TRBD1. Germline CDR1 reads SNHLY; CDR2 reads FYNNEI. This CDR3 is built from 13 residues. The J segment lost 3 bases and the V segment lost 6 bases, leaving 4 bases of the junction unmatched. The CDR3: CASRGTGDYGYTF. The CDR3 nucleotides are TGTGCCAGCAGAGGCACAGGGGACTATGGCTACACCTTC.

CDR3 amino acids: CSVEGVNYEQYF. CDR3 DNA: TGCAGCGTTGAAGGGGTAAACTACGAGCAGTACTTC. This rearrangement joins TRBV29-1 to TRBJ2-5; D ambiguous. With the DNA end fitting TRBJ2-7 better, the J assignment may be wrong. Germline-derived CDR1 and CDR2 are SQVTM and ANQGSEA. The CDR3 sequence is 12 residues long.

In DNA form, the CDR3 reads TGCGCCAGCAGCTTGGGGTATCGGGAGCTGACAGATGAAGGGCAGTACTTC. This sequence encodes CASSLGYRELTDEGQYF. The J gene is TRBJ2-7, the V gene TRBV5-1; perhaps TRBD2 as D (6 bases). This CDR3 region has 17 residues. V was clipped by 0 bases and J by 9 bases, with 25 bases between them. Germline CDR1 SGHRS, CDR2 YFSETQ.

The chain is built from TRBV19 and TRBJ2-6; the match to TRBD1 covers 10 bases. The CDR3 runs 16 residues. Germline CDR1 reads LNHDA; CDR2 reads SQIVND (reference sequence). The V segment lost 4 bases and the J segment 9 bases; nucleotides outside the gene matches: 9. CDR3 sequence reads: CASSSEGQGGRNVLTF. The CDR3 DNA is TGTGCCAGTAGTAGCGAAGGACAGGGGGGACGCAACGTCCTGACTTTC. Based on the CDR3 plus reference TRBV19 and TRBJ2-6, the full variable domain is DGGITQSPKYLFRKEGQNVTLSCEQNLNHDAMYWYRQDPGQGLRLIYYSQIVNDFQKGDIAEGYSVSREKKESFPLTVTSAQKNPTAFYLCASSSEGQGGRNVLTFGAGSRLTVL.

The V and J genes are TRBV4-1 and TRBJ2-3; 7 bases are shared with TRBD2. Trimming cost V 5 bases and J 1 base; bases outside gene matches: 9. Germline V gene data show CDR1 as MGHRA and CDR2 as YSYEKL. This CDR3 has 16 residues. This chain's CDR3 is CASSTPGTIRTDTQYF. The CDR3 DNA reads TGCGCCAGCAGCACTCCCGGGACTATCCGCACAGATACGCAGTATTTT.

The genes are TRBV10-3 and TRBJ1-4; D not resolved. This CDR3 has 11 amino acids. Trimming took off 9 bases at V and 5 bases at J, with 7 bases between the two ends. Looked up from germline, CDR1 is ENHRY and CDR2 is SYGVKD. This CDR3 reads CAIRGNEKLFF. For the CDR3, the DNA is TGTGCCATTAGAGGGAATGAAAAACTGTTTTTT.

V gene TRBV2 combines with J gene TRBJ2-7; TRBD2 matches 12 bases. The V segment lost 5 bases and the J segment 7 bases; nucleotides outside the gene matches: 6. The length of the CDR3 is 14 residues. Germline loops: CDR1 SNHLY, CDR2 FYNNEI. CDR3 loop: CASSLAGGPREQYF. The CDR3 DNA follows: TGTGCCAGCAGTCTAGCGGGAGGGCCGAGGGAGCAGTACTTC.

The chain is built from TRBV28 and TRBJ2-4; the match to TRBD1 covers 12 bases. From germline, CDR1 is MDHEN and CDR2 SYDVKM. The length of the CDR3 is 16 residues. V dropped 4 bases and J dropped 5; count of bases not matched to a gene: 6. CDR3 in DNA: TGTGCCAGCAGTTCCCCGGGACAGGGGGCGCAAAACATTCAGTACTTC. The encoded protein is CASSSPGQGAQNIQYF.

The table lists this clone with a count of one. J is TRBJ2-2 and V is TRBV6-5; D might be TRBD2 (5 bases). The germline gives CDR1 MNHEY, CDR2 SVGAGI. Trimming pared 2 bases from V and 1 base from J, leaving 5 bases between. CDR3 length: 14 residues. In nucleotides, the CDR3 is TGTGCCAGCAGTTACGGGAGGAACACCGGGGAGCTGTTTTTT. It translates to CASSYGRNTGELFF.

The chain carries TRBV27 and TRBJ2-1; TRBD2 matches 8 bases. The CDR3 runs 16 residues. The V gene end was trimmed by 6 bases and the J gene end by 0 bases; junction bases not matched to a gene: 7. Germline V gene lookup returns CDR1 MNHEY and CDR2 SMNVEV (reference sequence). The CDR3, as DNA: TGTGCCAGCAGAGGGGCCAGCGGGAGCTCCTACAATGAGCAGTTCTTC. This encodes CASRGASGSSYNEQFF.

This chain joins TRBV2 and TRBJ2-2; possible D gene TRBD1, 5 bases. CDR1 and CDR2 from the germline V gene are SNHLY and FYNNEI. Trimming took off 4 bases at V and 5 bases at J, with 8 bases between the two ends. The CDR3 covers 13 residues. CDR3 amino acids: CASSGQGTGELFF. For the CDR3, the DNA is TGTGCCAGCAGTGGCCAGGGTACCGGGGAGCTGTTTTTT. The full variable domain, with the rest looked up from reference TRBV2 and TRBJ2-2, is EPEVTQTPSHQVTQMGQEVILRCVPISNHLYFYWYRQILGQKVEFLVSFYNNEISEKSEIFDDQFSVERPDGSNFTLKIRSTKLEDSAMYFCASSGQGTGELFFGEGSRLTVL.

This chain joins TRBV7-2 and TRBJ1-3; D might be TRBD1 (6 bases). Deletions cut 6 bases from V and 2 bases from J, with 17 bases between. CDR1 is SGHTA, CDR2 FQGNSA, per germline. The CDR3 runs 16 residues. The CDR3 bases are TGTGCCAGCAGTGTCCAGGGGTACAAGACTGGAAACACCATATATTTT. Translation: CASSVQGYKTGNTIYF.

CDR3 in amino acids: CAMRRDSQNTGELFF. CDR3 coding DNA: TGTGCCATGCGTAGGGACTCTCAGAACACCGGGGAGCTGTTTTTT. This chain links TRBV6-6 with TRBJ2-2; TRBD2 is a possible D gene (6 bases). V was pared by 10 bases and J by 1 base, with 16 bases between. Looked up from germline, CDR1 is MNHNY and CDR2 is SVGAGI (reference sequence). The CDR3 spans 15 residues.